These 32 T cell receptor beta chains were sequenced from one sample in a study of cytomegalovirus exposure and HLA in healthy donors (dated 2017 in TCRdb). Libraries were constructed by the immunoSEQ multiplex PCR assay. For the multiplex PCR, a mixture combining 60 forward primers for TCR Vbeta segments and 13 reverse primers for TCR Jbeta segments was used. TCRdb took over this immuneACCESS table, retaining in-frame rearrangements with V and J assigned. Such tables are incomplete; in checked studies, under half of the missing clones stem from an unresolved V gene, and the remainder is unexplained. Within this sample are over 200,000 clones, with roughly 84% of them counted one time only. The ten largest clones add up to over 1% of the sample. Sequenced material: PBMCs. The receptors derive from a human donor in good health.

The V and J genes are TRBV7-9 and TRBJ2-7; 8 positions agree with TRBD1. Per germline, CDR1 SEHNR and CDR2 FQNEAQ (reference sequence). Losses at the gene ends were 3 bases for V and 3 bases for J; bases not matched to a gene: 4. The CDR3 sequence is 14 residues long. CDR3 coding DNA: TGTGCCAGCAGCTTCAGACAGGGGAGCTACGAGCAGTACTTC. Protein: CASSFRQGSYEQYF. The whole variable domain, filled in from reference TRBV7-9 and TRBJ2-7, reads DTGVSQNPRHKITKRGQNVTFRCDPISEHNRLYWYRQTLGQGPEFLTYFQNEAQLEKSRLLSDRFSAERPKGSFSTLEIQRTEQGDSAMYLCASSFRQGSYEQYFGPGTRLTVT.

The chain combines TRBV2 with TRBJ2-7; 9 bases align to TRBD2. V lost 6 bases to trimming and J lost 5 bases; unmatched junction nucleotides: 8. The CDR3 is 14 amino acids. Germline V gene data show CDR1 as SNHLY and CDR2 as FYNNEI. The CDR3 here is CASRGIAGVHEQYF. In nucleotides, the CDR3 is TGTGCCAGCAGAGGAATAGCGGGAGTCCACGAGCAGTACTTC.

The chain employs TRBV14 and TRBJ2-2; the match to TRBD1 covers 8 bases. The ends lost 2 bases at V and 2 bases at J; junction bases unmatched: 4. This CDR3 spans 16 amino acids. Germline lookup yields CDR1 SGHDN and CDR2 FVKESK. The CDR3 loop reads CASSQQGAGNTGELFF. CDR3 bases: TGTGCCAGCAGCCAACAGGGGGCGGGAAACACCGGGGAGCTGTTTTTT. Complete variable domain (other parts from reference TRBV14 and TRBJ2-2): EAGVTQFPSHSVIEKGQTVTLRCDPISGHDNLYWYRRVMGKEIKFLLHFVKESKQDESGMPNNRFLAERTGGTYSTLKVQPAELEDSGVYFCASSQQGAGNTGELFFGEGSRLTVL.

The count of this clone is one. The chain uses TRBV10-2 and TRBJ2-1, with 10 bases lining up with TRBD2. The germline V gene has CDR1 WSHSY and CDR2 SAAADI. This CDR3 spans 20 amino acids. Losses at the gene ends were 2 bases for V and 0 bases for J; bases not matched to a gene: 13. CDR3 sequence: CASSEAKGLAVSDSYNEQFF. As DNA, the CDR3 is TGCGCCAGCAGTGAGGCAAAAGGACTAGCGGTAAGCGACTCCTACAATGAGCAGTTCTTC.

V is TRBV12-5 and J is TRBJ1-3; D is uncertain. Looked up from germline, CDR1 is LGHNT and CDR2 is FRNRAP. The CDR3 length is 16 residues. The V and J ends lost 6 bases and 0 bases respectively, with 15 bases between them. The DNA of the CDR3 is TGTGCTAGTGGCCCATCCCAGGTTCACTCTGGAAACACCATATATTTT. This gives the protein CASGPSQVHSGNTIYF.

This clone came up a few times. The chain links TRBV11-1 to TRBJ2-4, with TRBD1 matching 8 bases. The V segment lost 5 bases and the J segment 7 bases; nucleotides outside the gene matches: 4. The CDR3 is 13 amino acids. The germline CDR1 and CDR2 sequences are SGHAT and FQDESV (reference sequence). Here the CDR3 DNA reads TGTGCCAGCAGCCAGGGGGCAATTAACATTCAGTACTTC. Translating gives CASSQGAINIQYF. The whole variable domain, remainder taken from reference TRBV11-1 and TRBJ2-4, is EAEVAQSPRYKITEKSQAVAFWCDPISGHATLYWYRQILGQGPELLVQFQDESVVDDSQLPKDRFSAERLKGVDSTLKIQPAELGDSAMYLCASSQGAINIQYFGAGTRLSVL.

The genes are TRBV7-2 and TRBJ2-7; D unclear. The germline V gene has CDR1 SGHTA and CDR2 FQGNSA. The CDR3 runs to 12 residues. Trimming left V 1 base short and J 6 bases short, with 7 bases between. CDR3 in amino acids: CASSLVLPEQYF. In DNA, the CDR3 is TGTGCCAGCAGCTTAGTTCTCCCCGAGCAGTACTTC.

The chain couples TRBV19 to TRBJ2-7, with D tentatively TRBD2 (6 bases). Trimming pared 3 bases from V and 2 bases from J, leaving 11 bases between. The CDR3 runs 14 residues. CDR1 LNHDA and CDR2 SQIVND come from the germline V gene (reference sequence). The CDR3 coding sequence is TGTGCCAGTAGTATGGGTACGGGAGCCTACGAGCAGTACTTC. As protein: CASSMGTGAYEQYF.

V and J are TRBV7-8 and TRBJ2-7; 9 nucleotides agree with TRBD1. V dropped 5 bases and J dropped 2; count of bases not matched to a gene: 7. The CDR3 has 15 residues. Germline loops: CDR1 SGHVS, CDR2 FQNEAQ. The chain's CDR3 is CASSTYRTGAYEQYF. CDR3 coding DNA: TGTGCCAGCAGCACCTACAGGACAGGGGCCTACGAGCAGTACTTC.

The chain is built from TRBV19 and TRBJ1-2; D may be TRBD1 (6 bases). This CDR3 is 13 amino acids long. CDR1 and CDR2 (germline): LNHDA, SQIVND (reference sequence). The V gene lost 3 bases and the J gene lost 4 bases, with 9 bases spanning the gap. The CDR3 loop reads CASSMRQVYGYTF. CDR3 nucleotides: TGTGCCAGTAGTATGAGACAGGTCTATGGCTACACCTTC.

The rearrangement uses TRBV7-9 and TRBJ2-7, with 7 bases that match TRBD2. The CDR3 runs to 16 residues. The trim removed 1 base at V and 0 bases at J, leaving 6 bases unmatched. Germline-derived CDR1 and CDR2 are SEHNR and FQNEAQ (reference sequence). The CDR3 is CASSLVGGGPSYEQYF. Written as DNA, the CDR3 is TGTGCCAGCAGCTTAGTGGGGGGAGGGCCCTCCTACGAGCAGTACTTC. Looking up the rest from reference TRBV7-9 and TRBJ2-7 gives the full variable domain: DTGVSQNPRHKITKRGQNVTFRCDPISEHNRLYWYRQTLGQGPEFLTYFQNEAQLEKSRLLSDRFSAERPKGSFSTLEIQRTEQGDSAMYLCASSLVGGGPSYEQYFGPGTRLTVT.

CDR3 region: CASSLTGGLIDNEQFF. The CDR3 DNA is TGCGCCAGCAGCTTGACGGGAGGGCTTATAGACAATGAGCAGTTCTTC. The chain has TRBV5-1 and TRBJ2-1; 8 bases agree with TRBD2. This CDR3 is built from 16 residues. CDR1 is SGHRS and CDR2 is YFSETQ in the germline V gene. Trimming took 1 base from V and 5 from J; bases not matched to a gene: 8.

V is TRBV6-5 and J is TRBJ2-2; a possible D gene is TRBD2 (6 bases). V was trimmed by 10 bases and J by 2 bases, leaving 14 bases between them. Germline CDR1 and CDR2: MNHEY and SVGAGI. The CDR3 has 14 residues. The DNA for the CDR3 is TGTGCCACGTCGTTTGCGGGAAACACCGGGGAGCTGTTTTTT. Translation: CATSFAGNTGELFF.

CDR3 bases: TGTGCCATCAGGGCCGACACAGGCTACGAGCAGTACTTC. Amino acids: CAIRADTGYEQYF. The J gene is TRBJ2-7, the V gene TRBV10-3; weak D call: TRBD1 (5 bases). This CDR3 comprises 13 residues. V was clipped by 6 bases and J by 3 bases, with 12 bases between them. Germline V CDR1 and CDR2: ENHRY, SYGVKD.

This chain connects TRBV18 to TRBJ2-1; D possibly corresponds to TRBD2 (6 bases). Germline loops: CDR1 KGHSH, CDR2 LQKENI. Deletions cut 2 bases from V and 6 bases from J, with 23 bases between. CDR3 size: 18 residues. CDR3 sequence reads: CASSPVTDGSHLLNEQFF. CDR3 nucleotides: TGTGCCAGCTCACCAGTTACCGACGGGAGTCACCTTCTCAATGAGCAGTTCTTC.

This sequence joins TRBV5-1 and TRBJ2-3, with D perhaps TRBD2 (6 bases). The V gene's germline CDR1 is SGHRS and CDR2 YFSETQ. V was cut by 2 bases and J by 3 bases, with 10 bases left in between. The CDR3 extends over 14 amino acids. The CDR3 region is CASSLWGRTDTQYF. DNA for the CDR3: TGCGCCAGCAGCTTATGGGGGAGGACAGATACGCAGTATTTT.

The rearrangement links TRBV19 to TRBJ1-5; 9 bases match TRBD1. The CDR3 is 14 amino acids. Per the germline V gene, CDR1 is LNHDA and CDR2 is SQIVND (reference sequence). V lost 5 bases, J lost 5 bases, and 4 bases stayed unmatched. The CDR3 DNA reads TGTGCCAGTAGTCTAGGACAGGGGTATCAGCCCCAGCATTTT. This gives the protein CASSLGQGYQPQHF.

This chain links TRBV19 with TRBJ2-1; 14 positions agree with TRBD2. Germline V gives CDR1 LNHDA, CDR2 SQIVND (reference sequence). The CDR3 contains 15 residues. Trimming at V came to 6 bases and at J to 3 bases, leaving 1 base not matched to a gene. CDR3 protein: CASRGTSGSYNEQFF. CDR3 DNA: TGTGCCAGTAGGGGGACTAGCGGGAGCTACAATGAGCAGTTCTTC.

This clone was seen a single time. V is TRBV7-9 and J is TRBJ2-1; 12 bases are shared with TRBD2. The germline gives CDR1 SEHNR, CDR2 FQNEAQ (reference sequence). This CDR3 region has 14 residues. The CDR3 spells CALASGRAYNEQFF. The CDR3 nucleotides read TGTGCACTCGCTAGCGGGAGGGCCTACAATGAGCAGTTCTTC. Looking up the rest from reference TRBV7-9 and TRBJ2-1 gives the full variable domain: DTGVSQNPRHKITKRGQNVTFRCDPISEHNRLYWYRQTLGQGPEFLTYFQNEAQLEKSRLLSDRFSAERPKGSFSTLEIQRTEQGDSAMYLCALASGRAYNEQFFGPGTRLTVL.

The rearrangement links TRBV28 to TRBJ1-1; D possibly corresponds to TRBD1 (5 bases). The germline V gene encodes CDR1 MDHEN and CDR2 SYDVKM. The V end was cut by 6 bases, the J end by 2 bases, with 13 bases between. The CDR3 runs 14 residues. The CDR3 loop reads CASRGPPLNTEAFF. The CDR3 nucleotides read TGTGCCAGCAGGGGGCCGCCGCTTAACACTGAAGCTTTCTTT.

CDR3 amino acids: CASSVTGTGSYEQYF. The CDR3 DNA follows: TGTGCCAGCAGTGTAACCGGGACAGGGTCCTACGAGCAGTACTTC. The rearrangement links TRBV27 to TRBJ2-7; 9 positions match TRBD1. Trimming removed 5 bases from V and 1 base from J; junction bases left unmatched: 6. The CDR3 runs 15 residues. Germline V CDR1 and CDR2: MNHEY, SMNVEV (reference sequence).

This clone came up once. The rearrangement uses TRBV5-4 and TRBJ2-2, with D maybe TRBD2 (7 bases). The CDR3 has 18 amino acids. Germline V gene lookup returns CDR1 SGHNT and CDR2 YYREEE (reference sequence). The ends were cut back, 6 bases at V and 2 bases at J, with 23 bases in the middle. The CDR3 loop is CASTPGGSWITNTGELFF. The CDR3 DNA follows: TGTGCCAGCACCCCGGGGGGCAGTTGGATAACCAACACCGGGGAGCTGTTTTTT.

The DNA for the CDR3 is TGCGCCAGCAGCCGAGGACAGGGGGCGGGGGGCTACACCTTC. It codes for CASSRGQGAGGYTF. The chain couples TRBV4-3 to TRBJ1-2; 11 bases agree with TRBD1. The germline V gene has CDR1 LGHNA and CDR2 YSLEER. This CDR3 has 14 residues. The junction had 6 bases not matched to a gene; V was cut back by 4 bases and J by 8 bases.

This chain links TRBV19 with TRBJ1-4; D is possibly TRBD1 (6 bases). Per the germline V gene, CDR1 is LNHDA and CDR2 is SQIVND (reference sequence). This CDR3 has 16 amino acids. Trimming removed 5 bases at V and 8 bases at J, with 21 bases between. The CDR3 DNA sequence: TGTGCCAGTAGTGAGCCACGCGGGGGCATTCGAGAAAAACTGTTTTTT. It translates to CASSEPRGGIREKLFF.

This chain uses TRBV9 with TRBJ1-3; 10 bases match TRBD1. Per the germline V gene, CDR1 is SGDLS and CDR2 is YYNGEE. J gave up 7 bases and V 0 bases, and 10 bases lay outside the gene matches. This CDR3 comprises 17 residues. This chain's CDR3 is CASSVEGTGEDRNTIYF. CDR3 DNA: TGTGCCAGCAGCGTAGAGGGGACAGGGGAGGATCGGAACACCATATATTTT. Full variable domain (outside the CDR3, taken from reference TRBV9 and TRBJ1-3): DSGVTQTPKHLITATGQRVTLRCSPRSGDLSVYWYQQSLDQGLQFLIQYYNGEERAKGNILERFSAQQFPDLHSELNLSSLELGDSALYFCASSVEGTGEDRNTIYFGEGSWLTVV.

The chain is built from TRBV5-1 and TRBJ2-3, with 14 bases that match TRBD2. Germline CDR1 SGHRS, CDR2 YFSETQ. CDR3 length equals 18 residues. Trimming at V came to 4 bases and at J to 6 bases, leaving 13 bases not matched to a gene. CDR3 sequence (DNA): TGCGCCAGCAGCGGGACTAGCGGGAGTAGTTTCAATCGGGATACGCAGTATTTT. Its protein is CASSGTSGSSFNRDTQYF.

The chain is built from TRBV7-2 and TRBJ2-3, with 12 bases identical to TRBD2. The CDR3 is 17 amino acids. J lost 0 bases, V lost 2 bases, and 3 bases had no gene match. In germline, CDR1 is SGHTA, CDR2 FQGNSA. The CDR3 loop is CASSLLAGGSSTDTQYF. The CDR3 DNA reads TGTGCCAGCAGCTTACTAGCGGGAGGGTCTAGCACAGATACGCAGTATTTT.

The chain has TRBV6-6 and TRBJ2-7; 9 bases are shared with TRBD1. The CDR3 totals 14 residues. The germline V gene has CDR1 MNHNY and CDR2 SVGAGI (reference sequence). V was pared by 6 bases and J by 6 bases, with 9 bases of the junction left unmatched. The CDR3 bases are TGTGCCAGCAGACAAGGACAGGGGATTGCCGAGCAGTACTTC. Protein sequence: CASRQGQGIAEQYF.

The V and J genes are TRBV10-2 and TRBJ2-1; 7 nucleotides agree with TRBD2. With V trimmed by 4 bases and J by 8 bases, 8 bases remained unmatched. Germline loops: CDR1 WSHSY, CDR2 SAAADI. This CDR3 is built from 14 residues. CDR3 nucleotides: TGCGCCAGCAGTGCCGGGAGGCCCCCGGATGAGCAGTTCTTC. Encoded protein: CASSAGRPPDEQFF.

The rearrangement joins TRBV28 to TRBJ2-7, with a possible D match to TRBD2 (6 bases). The germline V and J ends were trimmed by 3 bases and 6 bases, with 12 bases remaining between them. Germline V gene sequence: CDR1 MDHEN, CDR2 SYDVKM. The CDR3 runs 13 residues. CDR3 protein: CASSLTRPSEQYF. Written as DNA, the CDR3 is TGTGCCAGCAGTTTGACTAGGCCTAGCGAGCAGTACTTC.

V gene TRBV7-2 combines with J gene TRBJ2-7; TRBD2 matches 8 bases. CDR3 length equals 19 residues. The germline V gene has CDR1 SGHTA and CDR2 FQGNSA. V lost 2 bases to trimming and J lost 7 bases; unmatched junction nucleotides: 22. This CDR3 is CASSLSGVGRAREEYEQYF. CDR3 sequence (DNA): TGTGCCAGCAGCTTAAGTGGGGTCGGGAGGGCTCGGGAGGAGTATGAGCAGTACTTC.

In its sample, this clone was seen once. V usage is TRBV5-8 and J usage is TRBJ2-3; D unclear. Trimming removed 0 bases from V and 1 base from J, with 3 bases in between. CDR1 is SGHTS, CDR2 YDEGEE, per germline. The CDR3 covers 13 residues. CDR3 loop: CASSLAGTDTQYF. CDR3 DNA: TGTGCCAGCAGCTTGGCCGGCACAGATACGCAGTATTTT.